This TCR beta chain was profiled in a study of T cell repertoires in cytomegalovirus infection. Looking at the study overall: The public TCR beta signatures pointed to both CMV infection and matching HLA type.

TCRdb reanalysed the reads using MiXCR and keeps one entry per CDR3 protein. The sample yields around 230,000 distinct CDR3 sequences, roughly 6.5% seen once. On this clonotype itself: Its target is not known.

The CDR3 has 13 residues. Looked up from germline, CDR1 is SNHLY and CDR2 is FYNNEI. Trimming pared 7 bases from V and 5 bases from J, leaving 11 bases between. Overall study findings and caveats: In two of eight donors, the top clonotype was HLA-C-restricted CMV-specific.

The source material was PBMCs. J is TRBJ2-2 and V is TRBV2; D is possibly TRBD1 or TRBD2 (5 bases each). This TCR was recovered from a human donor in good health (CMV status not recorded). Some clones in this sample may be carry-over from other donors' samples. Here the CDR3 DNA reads TGTGCCAGCAATCTTGAGGGGACCGGGGAGCTGTTTTTT. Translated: CASNLEGTGELFF.